This passage covers 25 T cell receptor beta chains from one sample sequenced in a study of CD8+CD57+ T cells in acquired aplastic anemia. Genomic DNA constituted the template upon which TCR beta VDJ and CDR3 profiling was performed. Each CDR3 protein gets one entry after TCRdb re-called the reads with MiXCR. This sample carries around 250,000 distinct CDR3 sequences, 55% to 65% of them seen once, and the ten largest clones take roughly 8%. Source material: sorted CD4+, CD8+, or CD8+CD57+ T cells (not recorded which) from PBMCs. The receptors stem from a human donor with severe aplastic anemia or a healthy control (not recorded which).

A single count supports this clonotype. The chain has TRBV7-9 and TRBJ2-3, with TRBD2 matching 7 bases. Germline V gene lookup returns CDR1 SEHNR and CDR2 FQNEAQ (reference sequence). This CDR3 contains 16 residues. With V trimmed by 2 bases and J by 1 base, 6 bases remained unmatched. CDR3 in amino acids: CASSLRDSGGTDTQYF. In DNA form, the CDR3 reads TGTGCCAGCAGCTTACGAGACAGCGGGGGCACAGATACGCAGTATTTT.

The chain joins TRBV12-5 to TRBJ1-1; D not resolved. The V gene's germline CDR1 is LGHNT and CDR2 FRNRAP. Trimming pared 0 bases from V and 6 bases from J, leaving 11 bases between. This CDR3 has 14 amino acids. CDR3 protein: CASGLVPEVPEAFF. CDR3 bases: TGTGCTAGTGGTTTGGTACCGGAAGTGCCTGAAGCTTTCTTT.

J is TRBJ2-7 and V is TRBV20-1; 7 positions match TRBD2. Germline loops: CDR1 DFQATT, CDR2 SNEGSKA (reference sequence). V lost 3 bases to trimming and J lost 0 bases; unmatched junction nucleotides: 2. The CDR3 loop spans 13 amino acids. DNA of the CDR3: TGCAGTGCTAGCGGGGGGAACTCCTACGAGCAGTACTTC. Protein: CSASGGNSYEQYF.

Only a few counts were recorded for this clonotype. The junction departs from the called germline gene at one end, perhaps through a read error. This chain connects TRBV7-3 to TRBJ1-2, with D perhaps TRBD1 (5 bases). Germline CDR1 reads SGHTA; CDR2 reads FQGTGA. CDR3 length equals 17 residues. The CDR3 here is CASSLASGGLSPYGYTF. The CDR3 bases are TGTGCCAGTAGCTTAGCTAGCGGGGGTTTAAGTCCCTATGGCTACACCTTC.

The chain couples TRBV2 to TRBJ1-2, with D perhaps matching TRBD1 (6 bases). This CDR3 is 13 amino acids long. The V gene's germline CDR1 is SNHLY and CDR2 FYNNEI. V was cut by 3 bases and J by 4 bases, with 9 bases left in between. In nucleotides, the CDR3 is TGTGCCAGCAGTGAGCGGGGGGCCTATGGCTACACCTTC. This encodes CASSERGAYGYTF.

J is TRBJ2-3 and V is TRBV9, with 10 bases lining up with TRBD2. Germline V lookup: CDR1 SGDLS, CDR2 YYNGEE. With V trimmed by 4 bases and J by 5 bases, 10 bases remained unmatched. The CDR3 contains 16 residues. Here the CDR3 reads CASSFRTSGGGDTQYF. CDR3 sequence (DNA): TGTGCCAGCAGCTTCCGGACTAGCGGAGGGGGAGATACGCAGTATTTT.

This clonotype showed up many times. V usage is TRBV10-2 and J usage is TRBJ1-2; D is undetermined. The germline V and J ends were trimmed by 2 bases and 7 bases, with 14 bases remaining between them. The CDR3 is 14 residues long. Germline-derived CDR1 and CDR2 are WSHSY and SAAADI. The DNA for the CDR3 is TGCGCCAGCAGTGAGCGAGGGTCGGGGTTTGGCTACACCTTC. The encoded protein is CASSERGSGFGYTF.

Regarding this clonotype: The junction departs from the called germline gene at one end, perhaps through a read error. The rearrangement joins TRBV19 to TRBJ2-2, with TRBD1 identical over 10 bases. CDR1 LNHDA and CDR2 SQIVND come from the germline V gene (reference sequence). This CDR3 spans 16 amino acids. The CDR3 bases are TGTGCCAGTAGTATGTTGGGACAGGGGCGCACCGGGGAGCTGCTTTTT. Protein product: CASSMLGQGRTGELLF.

The table lists this clonotype with many counts. This rearrangement joins TRBV29-1 to TRBJ2-5; D perhaps matches TRBD1 (6 bases). CDR1 and CDR2 from the germline V gene are SQVTM and ANQGSEA. The germline V and J ends were trimmed by 6 bases and 2 bases, with 16 bases remaining between them. The CDR3 runs 14 residues. The CDR3 reads CSVAGTPSQETQYF. The DNA of the CDR3 is TGCAGCGTAGCCGGGACACCTTCTCAAGAGACCCAGTACTTC. The full variable domain, rest sourced from reference TRBV29-1 and TRBJ2-5, is SAVISQKPSRDICQRGTSLTIQCQVDSQVTMMFWYRQQPGQSLTLIATANQGSEATYESGFVIDKFPISRPNLTFSTLTVSNMSPEDSSIYLCSVAGTPSQETQYFGPGTRLLVL.

This clonotype was detected many times. V usage is TRBV6-1 and J usage is TRBJ1-2; the D gene is possibly TRBD1 (6 bases). Germline assignment: CDR1 MNHNS and CDR2 SASEGT. This CDR3 region has 10 residues. The V end was cut by 8 bases, the J end by 6 bases, with 7 bases between. CDR3 bases: TGTGCCAGCCACAGGGATGGCTACACCTTC. This translates into CASHRDGYTF.

J is TRBJ1-2 and V is TRBV10-3, with D maybe TRBD1 (6 bases). The germline V and J ends were trimmed by 2 bases and 8 bases, with 9 bases remaining between them. CDR3 length equals 12 residues. CDR1 is ENHRY and CDR2 is SYGVKD in the germline V gene. The CDR3: CAISETGSGYTF. The CDR3 DNA follows: TGTGCCATCAGTGAGACAGGGTCCGGCTACACCTTC.

This clonotype has a handful of counts. The chain employs TRBV12-3 or TRBV12-4 and TRBJ2-7; D remains ambiguous. V lost 0 bases and J 7 bases, leaving 7 bases between the germline ends. The CDR3 spans 12 residues. This CDR3 is CASSLAYLEQYF. CDR3 in DNA: TGTGCCAGCAGTTTAGCCTACTTGGAGCAGTACTTC.

Only a few counts were recorded for this clonotype. This chain uses TRBV12-3 or TRBV12-4 with TRBJ2-7, with D uncertain. The V end was cut by 6 bases, the J end by 3 bases, with 6 bases between. This CDR3 is built from 11 residues. The CDR3 reads CASSRYYEQYF. CDR3 DNA sequence: TGTGCCAGCAGCCGATACTACGAGCAGTACTTC.

The V call is TRBV20-1, the J call TRBJ2-1; TRBD2 aligns across 7 bases. The CDR3 loop spans 13 amino acids. The ends lost 3 bases at V and 6 bases at J; junction bases unmatched: 5. Germline CDR1 DFQATT, CDR2 SNEGSKA (reference sequence). The CDR3 loop reads CSARKGRANEQFF. The CDR3 nucleotides read TGCAGTGCTAGGAAGGGGAGGGCCAATGAGCAGTTCTTC.

As to this clonotype: The junction differs from germline at one of its ends, possibly a read error. The chain employs TRBV7-6 and TRBJ2-7, with D hard to call. The CDR3 has 17 residues. CDR1 is SGHVS, CDR2 FNYEAQ, per germline. CDR3: CAGSLAPPTSESYEQYF. The DNA for the CDR3 is TGTGCCGGCAGCTTAGCTCCCCCGACGTCAGAATCCTACGAGCAGTACTTC.

The rearrangement links TRBV2 to TRBJ2-3, with TRBD1 matching over 9 bases. Germline V CDR1 and CDR2: SNHLY, FYNNEI. V shed 1 base, J shed 3 bases, and the junction held 11 bases outside the gene matches. The CDR3 length is 18 residues. This CDR3 is CASSEVSGTGRRTDTQYF. For the CDR3, the DNA is TGTGCCAGCAGTGAAGTGAGCGGGACAGGGCGGAGGACAGATACGCAGTATTTT.

The rearrangement links TRBV5-1 to TRBJ2-1, with D perhaps being TRBD1 or TRBD2 (5 bases each). The CDR3 spans 14 residues. Germline assignment: CDR1 SGHRS and CDR2 YFSETQ. Trimming pared 0 bases from V and 8 bases from J, leaving 12 bases between. CDR3: CASSLGDRGDEQFF. DNA of the CDR3: TGCGCCAGCAGCTTGGGGGACCGTGGGGATGAGCAGTTCTTC.

The CDR3 loop reads CASSYSQLYTGELFF. The CDR3 DNA follows: TGTGCCAGCAGTTACTCACAGCTTTACACCGGGGAGCTGTTTTTT. The V gene is TRBV6-5, the J gene TRBJ2-2; no clear D. With 0 bases removed from V and 3 bases from J, the gap between germline ends came to 8 bases. Germline lookup yields CDR1 MNHEY and CDR2 SVGAGI. The CDR3 is made up of 15 amino acids.

This clonotype was seen many times. The chain recombines TRBV20-1 with TRBJ1-4; 7 positions match TRBD1. The trim removed 5 bases at V and 3 bases at J, leaving 3 bases unmatched. The CDR3 covers 13 residues. Germline-derived CDR1 and CDR2 are DFQATT and SNEGSKA (reference sequence). The CDR3 loop reads CSAGTAANEKLFF. The CDR3 coding sequence is TGCAGTGCTGGGACAGCTGCTAATGAAAAACTGTTTTTT.

This clonotype was seen just once. The J gene is TRBJ1-4, the V gene TRBV29-1; perhaps TRBD1 as D (5 bases). V was cut by 2 bases and J by 7 bases, with 11 bases left in between. The V gene's germline CDR1 is SQVTM and CDR2 ANQGSEA. The CDR3 loop spans 13 amino acids. The CDR3 bases are TGCAGCGTTGAAACAGGTTCAGGTGAAAAACTGTTTTTT. The encoded protein is CSVETGSGEKLFF.

This clonotype came up once. The chain recombines TRBV7-9 with TRBJ2-2; 8 nucleotides agree with TRBD2. Looked up from germline, CDR1 is SEHNR and CDR2 is FQNEAQ (reference sequence). Germline trimming cut 3 bases from V and 0 bases from J; bases unmatched to any gene: 6. The CDR3 has 17 residues. CDR3 protein: CASSFKAGASNTGELFF. CDR3 bases: TGTGCCAGCAGCTTCAAAGCGGGAGCGTCGAACACCGGGGAGCTGTTTTTT.

The V and J genes are TRBV7-6 and TRBJ2-5; D may be TRBD1 or TRBD2 (5 bases each). Germline V gives CDR1 SGHVS, CDR2 FNYEAQ. Trimming pared 4 bases from V and 9 bases from J, leaving 15 bases between. The CDR3 is 13 amino acids. In nucleotides, the CDR3 is TGTGCCAGCAGCTCACCGGGGCGGTGGTCCCAGTACTTC. Translating gives CASSSPGRWSQYF.

The chain recombines TRBV7-9 with TRBJ1-1, with D maybe TRBD1 (5 bases). This CDR3 is 19 amino acids long. Germline loops: CDR1 SEHNR, CDR2 FQNEAQ (reference sequence). V was shortened by 7 bases and J by 6 bases, with 33 bases between the two germline ends. The CDR3, as DNA: TGTGCCAGCACCCCCGTCGGGACTGACCGGGGGGACGGGTCGGCTGAAGCTTTCTTT. It codes for CASTPVGTDRGDGSAEAFF. Drawing the rest from reference TRBV7-9 and TRBJ1-1, the complete variable domain is DTGVSQNPRHKITKRGQNVTFRCDPISEHNRLYWYRQTLGQGPEFLTYFQNEAQLEKSRLLSDRFSAERPKGSFSTLEIQRTEQGDSAMYLCASTPVGTDRGDGSAEAFFGQGTRLTVV.

Note on this clonotype: At one boundary the junction diverges from the germline segment, which might be a read error. The chain carries TRBV5-5 and TRBJ2-7; 12 nucleotides align to TRBD2. This CDR3 region has 17 residues. Germline assignment: CDR1 SGHKS and CDR2 YYEKEE (reference sequence). CDR3 sequence (DNA): TGTGCCAGCAGCCCTCTAGCGGGGGGGTGGAACACCGGGGAGCTGTACTTC. It specifies CASSPLAGGWNTGELYF. Full variable domain (remainder filled in from reference TRBV5-5 and TRBJ2-7): DAGVTQSPTHLIKTRGQQVTLRCSPISGHKSVSWYQQVLGQGPQFIFQYYEKEERGRGNFPDRFSARQFPNYSSELNVNALLLGDSALYLCASSPLAGGWNTGELYFGPGTRLTVT.

The chain links TRBV24-1 to TRBJ1-1; D gene uncertain. The CDR3 totals 14 residues. Trimming pared 2 bases from V and 0 bases from J, leaving 6 bases between. Germline assignment: CDR1 KGHDR and CDR2 SFDVKD. The CDR3 bases are TGTGCCACCAGTGATTCAGGCCTGAACACTGAAGCTTTCTTT. This gives the protein CATSDSGLNTEAFF.